The entry below describes one T cell receptor beta chain. No antigen is known for it. No base qualities exist here, and no much larger clone lies one base off it. The data are from a study of shared clonotypes between healthy human individuals (dated by TCRdb to 2019 to 2021). Turning to the overall study: The cohort comprised two women and a few men aged 18 to 49 years. For each donor, CD4 naive and CD4 memory were each run on three plates, CD8 naive on two plates, and CD8 memory on one plate. Blood TCR repertoires of a handful of healthy adults were deeply sequenced to estimate repertoire size and the extent of clonotype sharing between individuals. Libraries were prepared and TCR repertoires were sequenced by different laboratories using diverse techniques, in order to increase sequencing depth and limit assay-specific biases. Each donor's leukapheresis produced roughly between roughly 0.85 and 9.5 billion PBMCs. Points the paper makes about the study in general: When a few donors were compared, the shared fraction of clonotypes was approximately 5% for naive CD4, over 3% for naive CD8, 2% to 2.5% for memory CD4, and about 0.36% for memory CD8. Higher generation probabilities were observed for clonotypes shared by all four sorted-subset donors than for non-shared clonotypes. Because the study included a small number of donors, the genetic and exposure-history diversity represented was limited. Rarefaction of sorted-subset datasets indicated incomplete sequencing despite the large sequencing depth. Based on pairwise subsampling, the degree of clonotype sharing among donors was expected to be affected by sequencing depth. Only blood was sampled, and tissue TCR repertoires likely differ from those in blood. Naive subsets generally had larger estimated clonotype richness than memory subsets did.

Using the deep immunoSEQ assay, multiplex PCR amplified TCR CDR3 regions from genomic DNA. For each cell subset, the extracted genomic DNA was distributed evenly across all wells of several immunoSEQ 96-well plates, and each plate served as one replicate. Each replicate PCR for sorted subsets received roughly 0.2 ug genomic DNA, equal to about 30,000 T cell genomes. Purified libraries were measured with a Qubit 3.0 fluorometer, size-checked on a Bioanalyzer 2100, and measured again with the KAPA Library Quantification kit. A separate single-read 150-cycle Illumina NextSeq 550 flow cell was used to sequence each immunoSEQ 96-well plate. Turning to the authors' computational methods: The immunoSEQ output contained only junctional sequences without quality scores, so filtering could not match that applied to full-length reads. Sequences were annotated with PyIR, a Python wrapper for IgBLAST v1.9, and V/J genes and CDR3 were assigned using IMGT germline references. Reads were removed for weak V/J assignments (E-value above 1e-6), missing CDR3, stop codons, out-of-frame junctions, or ambiguous translated residues. V3J clonotypes were defined as sequences sharing the same inferred V gene, J gene, and CDR3 amino acid sequence. Percentage overlap between repertoires was computed as shared unique clonotypes divided by the size of the smaller repertoire. RTK rarefaction, the Chao1 estimator, and Recon v2.1 estimates of unobserved clonotypes were used to assess repertoire richness. Generation probabilities for all TCRbeta clonotypes obtained by the gDNA method from a handful of donors were computed using OLGA. The table was pulled from immuneACCESS by TCRdb, which kept in-frame rearrangements only. Such tables lose some clones; where checked, under half of the loss comes from unresolved V genes, and the rest has no known cause. V, J and clone size were drawn from that table, and D and trimming were deduced from the DNA. The table for this sample lists 950,000 to 1,300,000 clones; about 75% of them were counted only once. About 1.5% of the sample goes to the ten largest clones.

The donors were healthy, HIV-negative adults who had no recently reported acute infections or vaccinations. Every donor was a Caucasian adult living in Nashville, Tennessee, USA. CD4+ T cells were enriched by magnetic negative selection; naive cells were then positively selected on CD45RA, and the negative fraction formed the memory subset. Blood was obtained by leukapheresis, after which PBMCs were separated by Ficoll-Histopaque density gradient centrifugation and cryopreserved in liquid nitrogen vapor phase. Purity and quantity of every magnetically sorted T cell population were checked by analytical flow cytometry. Genomic DNA was isolated from each sorted fraction and quantified by UV absorbance on a Nanodrop 2000c. The CDR3 starts with the cysteine, ends with the phenylalanine, and has 14 residues. Solely the CDR3 DNA is kept, with 42 bases framed from the first base. V and J are trimmed by 5 bases and 5 bases, and the gene matches miss 4 bases of the junction. The germline V gene sets CDR1 to MNHEY and CDR2 to SVGAGI.

Source material: memory CD4+ T cells sorted from blood. Taken with the paper, the label for cell subset or site translates to: CD45RA-negative fraction. The clonotype comes from a man between 18 and 35 years old in good health. The rearranged chain carries TRBV6-5 and TRBJ2-1; 9 junctional bases match TRBD1. The CDR3 here reads CASSRQGVNNEQFF. The bases read TGTGCCAGCAGTCGACAGGGGGTGAACAATGAGCAGTTCTTC.